Following are 30 T cell receptor beta chains from one sample sequenced in a study of CD8+ T cells in alopecia areata. Reverse transcribed after extraction, RNA yielded cDNA as the sequencing template. Produced via immunoSEQ multiplex PCR; TCRdb's table is partial and in-frame only. Of around 130,000 clones listed, over 50% are singletons. The sequencing used CD4+ T cells sorted from blood, collected at week 0. These receptors were obtained from a human donor with alopecia areata.

This chain's CDR3 is CASRLQGSFDGYTF. The CDR3 DNA reads TGTGCCAGCAGACTACAGGGGAGTTTTGATGGCTACACCTTC. The chain employs TRBV28 and TRBJ1-2; the match to TRBD1 covers 7 bases. Looked up from germline, CDR1 is MDHEN and CDR2 is SYDVKM. The CDR3 spans 14 residues. V shed 6 bases and J 6 bases; nucleotides not matched to a gene: 10.

The gene calls are TRBV2 and TRBJ1-1; D not resolved. The CDR3 length is 13 residues. The germline CDR1 and CDR2 sequences are SNHLY and FYNNEI. The V gene lost 3 bases and the J gene lost 7 bases, with 12 bases spanning the gap. Written as DNA, the CDR3 is TGTGCCAGCAGTGATGCCGGGATTGATGAAGCTTTCTTT. Translated, it gives CASSDAGIDEAFF.

The chain links TRBV4-3 to TRBJ2-6; D is undetermined. The germline V and J ends were trimmed by 1 base and 2 bases, with 3 bases remaining between them. The CDR3 is made up of 14 amino acids. Per germline, CDR1 LGHNA and CDR2 YSLEER. The CDR3 region is CASSQVTGANVLTF. In nucleotides, the CDR3 is TGCGCCAGCAGCCAAGTGACTGGGGCCAACGTCCTGACTTTC.

The rearrangement joins TRBV27 to TRBJ1-2; 9 positions match TRBD1. J was trimmed by 2 bases and V by 4 bases; bases with no gene match: 11. Germline V gene data show CDR1 as MNHEY and CDR2 as SMNVEV (reference sequence). The CDR3 is made up of 17 amino acids. The CDR3 DNA sequence: TGTGCCAGCAGTTCCACCCCAGGGACAGGGACCAACTATGGCTACACCTTC. It specifies CASSSTPGTGTNYGYTF.

A few counts support this clone. The rearrangement uses TRBV10-3 and TRBJ2-1; 8 bases line up with TRBD2. J lost 5 bases, V lost 3 bases, and 3 bases had no gene match. The CDR3 has 14 amino acids. The germline V gene encodes CDR1 ENHRY and CDR2 SYGVKD. The CDR3, as DNA: TGTGCCATCAGTGATGCGGGGGGAAACAATGAGCAGTTCTTC. It specifies CAISDAGGNNEQFF.

The rearrangement joins TRBV4-3 to TRBJ2-6, with a tentative D call TRBD2 (6 bases). The CDR3 runs 22 residues. Germline CDR1 and CDR2: LGHNA and YSLEER. V lost 4 bases and J 0 bases, leaving 28 bases between the germline ends. CDR3: CASSPGRYETTEGTSGANVLTF. In nucleotides, the CDR3 is TGCGCCAGCAGCCCCGGCCGATACGAGACAACGGAGGGGACCTCTGGGGCCAACGTCCTGACTTTC.

The chain links TRBV18 to TRBJ2-6; D is unresolved. V was trimmed by 4 bases and J by 0 bases, leaving 4 bases between them. The CDR3 consists of 14 residues. The germline gives CDR1 KGHSH, CDR2 LQKENI. CDR3 DNA sequence: TGTGCCAGCTCACACGGCTCTGGGGCCAACGTCCTGACTTTC. It is translated as CASSHGSGANVLTF.

The chain carries TRBV5-1 and TRBJ2-5, with 9 bases matching TRBD1. The CDR3 is made up of 16 amino acids. V shed 4 bases, J shed 3 bases, and the junction held 10 bases outside the gene matches. Germline lookup yields CDR1 SGHRS and CDR2 YFSETQ. The DNA of the CDR3 is TGCGCCAGCAGCACGACAGGGGGAGTAACGAAAGAGACCCAGTACTTC. Translated, it gives CASSTTGGVTKETQYF.

The J gene is TRBJ2-7, the V gene TRBV28, with unresolved D. From germline, CDR1 is MDHEN and CDR2 SYDVKM. Trimming took 5 bases from V and 0 from J, leaving 20 bases between them. The CDR3 covers 17 residues. CDR3 in DNA: TGTGCCAGCAGTCCCTGGGCCTACAGATCCAGCTCCTACGAGCAGTACTTC. It yields the protein CASSPWAYRSSSYEQYF.

This rearrangement joins TRBV5-4 to TRBJ2-5; no reliable D call. The length of the CDR3 is 14 residues. V lost 2 bases and J lost 1, with 9 bases in between. Germline assignment: CDR1 SGHNT and CDR2 YYREEE (reference sequence). The CDR3 DNA reads TGTGCCAGCAGCTTTTTTGGTGTCCAAGAGACCCAGTACTTC. Translating it yields CASSFFGVQETQYF. The full variable domain, completed using reference TRBV5-4 and TRBJ2-5, is ETGVTQSPTHLIKTRGQQVTLRCSSQSGHNTVSWYQQALGQGPQFIFQYYREEENGRGNFPPRFSGLQFPNYSSELNVNALELDDSALYLCASSFFGVQETQYFGPGTRLLVL.

This clone was observed a handful of times. V usage is TRBV7-2 and J usage is TRBJ2-6, with a weak D call TRBD1 (5 bases). V was trimmed by 6 bases and J by 1 base, leaving 10 bases between them. The length of the CDR3 is 15 residues. Germline lookup yields CDR1 SGHTA and CDR2 FQGNSA. CDR3 sequence reads: CASSSRGSGANVLTF. The CDR3 DNA sequence: TGTGCCAGCAGTTCTAGGGGATCTGGGGCCAACGTCCTGACTTTC.

The genes are TRBV27 and TRBJ1-2; D might be TRBD1 (5 bases). Per germline, CDR1 MNHEY and CDR2 SMNVEV (reference sequence). This CDR3 spans 15 amino acids. Deletions cut 3 bases from V and 4 bases from J, with 15 bases between. The CDR3 loop reads CASSLALGGAYGYTF. CDR3 nucleotide sequence: TGTGCCAGCAGTTTGGCTCTAGGAGGGGCCTATGGCTACACCTTC.

The chain uses TRBV6-5 and TRBJ2-5, with 9 bases lining up with TRBD2. Per germline, CDR1 MNHEY and CDR2 SVGAGI. The length of the CDR3 is 16 residues. With 0 bases clipped from V and 2 bases from J, the junction kept 4 bases outside the gene matches. CDR3 bases: TGTGCCAGCAGTTACTCGAATAGCGGGGGACAAGAGACCCAGTACTTC. Its translation: CASSYSNSGGQETQYF.

This clone has just a few counts. The genes are TRBV5-6 and TRBJ2-6, with a tentative D call TRBD2 (6 bases). The germline V gene has CDR1 SGHDT and CDR2 YYEEEE. Trimming took off 0 bases at V and 0 bases at J, with 10 bases between the two ends. The CDR3 sequence is 17 residues long. The CDR3 coding sequence is TGTGCCAGCAGCTTGGCCTCGGGGGTCTCTGGGGCCAACGTCCTGACTTTC. This gives the protein CASSLASGVSGANVLTF.

J is TRBJ2-1 and V is TRBV2; D not certain. Trimming stripped 4 bases from V and 8 bases from J, with 9 bases between. The CDR3 is made up of 12 amino acids. Germline V CDR1 and CDR2: SNHLY, FYNNEI. The CDR3 nucleotides read TGTGCCAGCAGTGGTCTGGCCTATGAGCAGTTCTTC. Residues: CASSGLAYEQFF.

This clone was seen more than once but under ten times. V and J are TRBV30 and TRBJ1-5; D is unclear. The germline CDR1 and CDR2 sequences are GTSNPN and SVGIG (reference sequence). This CDR3 is 12 amino acids long. Trimming cost V 5 bases and J 4 bases, with 9 bases left between them. The CDR3 reads CAWGTSNQPQHF. CDR3 coding DNA: TGTGCCTGGGGAACAAGTAATCAGCCCCAGCATTTT.

The table lists this clone with a few counts. The V call is TRBV9, the J call TRBJ2-5; 8 nucleotides match TRBD1. Germline trimming cut 4 bases from V and 3 bases from J; bases unmatched to any gene: 8. Germline CDR1 SGDLS, CDR2 YYNGEE. The CDR3 loop spans 15 amino acids. CDR3 sequence (DNA): TGTGCCAGCAGCCCCTCGACAGGGGAGGAAGAGACCCAGTACTTC. It is translated as CASSPSTGEEETQYF.

This clone was observed a few times. This chain uses TRBV6-5 with TRBJ2-5; D may match TRBD1 or TRBD2 (6 bases each). Germline CDR1 is MNHEY and CDR2 is SVGAGI. The CDR3 runs 14 residues. V gave up 5 bases and J gave up 4 bases, with 14 bases separating them. In DNA, the CDR3 is TGTGCCAGCAGTAGGACAGCGGGTCGAGAGACCCAGTACTTC. This encodes CASSRTAGRETQYF.

This sequence joins TRBV30 and TRBJ1-3; the D gene is possibly TRBD1 (5 bases). Per germline, CDR1 GTSNPN and CDR2 SVGIG (reference sequence). Trimming left V 3 bases short and J 5 bases short, with 14 bases between. The CDR3 contains 14 residues. CDR3 coding DNA: TGTGCCTGGAGCGCCGGGGGAGGAAGAAACACCATATATTTT. This codes for CAWSAGGGRNTIYF.

This clone was observed a few times. DNA for the CDR3: TGCAGCGTTGATGCAGACTATGGCTACACCTTC. Protein sequence: CSVDADYGYTF. The rearrangement joins TRBV29-1 to TRBJ1-2, with D hard to call. The V end was cut by 3 bases, the J end by 3 bases, with 5 bases between. Germline V gene lookup returns CDR1 SQVTM and CDR2 ANQGSEA. The CDR3 contains 11 residues.

This clone was recorded only once. The chain joins TRBV30 to TRBJ2-3, with D uncertain. The germline CDR1 and CDR2 sequences are GTSNPN and SVGIG (reference sequence). The CDR3 loop spans 15 amino acids. Trimming took off 0 bases at V and 3 bases at J, with 13 bases between the two ends. The CDR3 spells CAWSVGRVGTDTQYF. The CDR3 DNA is TGTGCCTGGAGTGTAGGCCGGGTCGGGACAGATACGCAGTATTTT.

The chain employs TRBV7-2 and TRBJ2-5; D possibly matches TRBD1 or TRBD2 (5 bases each). This CDR3 contains 15 residues. V was shortened by 4 bases and J by 1 base, with 13 bases between the two germline ends. The germline V gene has CDR1 SGHTA and CDR2 FQGNSA. CDR3 protein: CASSSRPGPQETQYF. The CDR3 DNA reads as TGTGCCAGCAGCTCCCGACCGGGACCCCAAGAGACCCAGTACTTC. The full variable domain, rest sourced from reference TRBV7-2 and TRBJ2-5, is GAGVSQSPSNKVTEKGKDVELRCDPISGHTALYWYRQSLGQGLEFLIYFQGNSAPDKSGLPSDRFSAERTGGSVSTLTIQRTQQEDSAVYLCASSSRPGPQETQYFGPGTRLLVL.

The chain employs TRBV2 and TRBJ1-5, with 7 bases aligning to TRBD1. In germline, CDR1 is SNHLY, CDR2 FYNNEI. This CDR3 is 14 amino acids long. V was pared by 5 bases and J by 5 bases, with 6 bases of the junction left unmatched. CDR3 residues: CASSYRGRHQPQHF. The CDR3 DNA sequence: TGTGCCAGCAGTTACAGGGGACGACATCAGCCCCAGCATTTT.

V and J are TRBV2 and TRBJ2-3; D may be TRBD1 (6 bases). Per germline, CDR1 SNHLY and CDR2 FYNNEI. The V end was cut by 3 bases, the J end by 2 bases, with 9 bases between. The CDR3 runs to 14 residues. DNA for the CDR3: TGTGCCAGCAGTGAGGACAGAGCCACAGATACGCAGTATTTT. This gives the protein CASSEDRATDTQYF. The full variable domain, its missing parts supplied by reference TRBV2 and TRBJ2-3, is EPEVTQTPSHQVTQMGQEVILRCVPISNHLYFYWYRQILGQKVEFLVSFYNNEISEKSEIFDDQFSVERPDGSNFTLKIRSTKLEDSAMYFCASSEDRATDTQYFGPGTRLTVL.

The chain employs TRBV19 and TRBJ1-5, with no clear D. V was cut by 2 bases and J by 6 bases, with 8 bases left in between. This CDR3 has 13 residues. Germline-derived CDR1 and CDR2 are LNHDA and SQIVND (reference sequence). The CDR3 loop is CASSIIVAQPQHF. CDR3 coding DNA: TGTGCCAGTAGTATAATAGTGGCTCAGCCCCAGCATTTT.

This clone was seen once. J is TRBJ1-2 and V is TRBV16; D gene uncertain. This CDR3 is built from 12 residues. Per germline, CDR1 KGHSY and CDR2 FQNENV. V lost 0 bases, J lost 8 bases, and 7 bases lay in between. The CDR3 sequence is CASSQSEGGYTF. The CDR3 region has the DNA TGTGCCAGCAGCCAATCGGAGGGAGGCTACACCTTC.

This rearrangement joins TRBV15 to TRBJ2-3; a weak D match, TRBD2 (6 bases). Germline V gives CDR1 LNHNV, CDR2 YYDKDF (reference sequence). The germline V and J ends were trimmed by 5 bases and 4 bases, with 13 bases remaining between them. The CDR3 covers 14 residues. CDR3 region: CATSRGLAPDTQYF. DNA of the CDR3: TGTGCCACCAGCCGAGGGCTAGCGCCAGATACGCAGTATTTT.

The chain has TRBV7-2 and TRBJ2-7; TRBD1 might be the D (6 bases). The CDR3 spans 13 residues. Germline V gene sequence: CDR1 SGHTA, CDR2 FQGNSA. V lost 5 bases, J lost 2 bases, and 10 bases lay in between. The CDR3 DNA reads TGTGCCAGCAGCCCACAGGGACCCTACGAGCAGTACTTC. Translating gives CASSPQGPYEQYF.

V usage is TRBV5-5 and J usage is TRBJ1-1; unclear D gene. Germline V gives CDR1 SGHKS, CDR2 YYEKEE (reference sequence). The CDR3 is made up of 11 amino acids. V lost 2 bases and J lost 10, with 9 bases in between. This CDR3 reads CASSFLEGAFF. In DNA, the CDR3 is TGTGCCAGCAGCTTTCTGGAGGGAGCTTTCTTT.

The chain joins TRBV9 to TRBJ2-5, with 7 bases fitting TRBD1. Germline values: CDR1 SGDLS, CDR2 YYNGEE. The CDR3 totals 15 residues. V trimming: 4 bases; J trimming: 5 bases; junction bases outside the gene matches: 11. CDR3 DNA sequence: TGTGCCAGCAGCACTTCTTCGACAGGGCGGGAGACCCAGTACTTC. Amino acid sequence: CASSTSSTGRETQYF.